This T cell receptor (beta chain) appears in the sequencing data of a study of blood T cell repertoires in COVID-19. Study-wide context: The analysed material was cDNA or gDNA that came from T cells, B-cell-depleted T cells, or PBMCs.

Residents of 24 US areas, aged about 18 to 89 years, made up the participants. Cohort placement rested on clinical history that participants reported themselves. The CDR3 sequence is 16 residues long. The germline V and J ends were trimmed by 3 bases and 1 base, with 13 bases remaining between them. The germline V gene encodes CDR1 LGHNA and CDR2 YSLEER. Authors' methods: Estimation of nucleated cell counts was performed using reference gene primer amplification. Clones were sequenced by immunoSEQ multiplex PCR, and TCRdb holds only the in-frame ones, with some missing. Clone size and V and J calls were adopted from that table, with D and trimming inferred from the DNA. The sample has around 280,000 clones; roughly 87% are singletons.

This TCR derives from a middle-aged woman who had recovered from COVID-19. This rearrangement joins TRBV4-3 to TRBJ2-1; maybe TRBD2 (5 bases). Sequenced sample: PBMCs or T cells enriched from blood (not recorded which). The CDR3 DNA reads TGCGCCAGCAGCCATAAGGGTTCGGGGTCCTACAATGAGCAGTTCTTC. Translation: CASSHKGSGSYNEQFF.